This T cell receptor beta chain was retrieved from a study of blood T cell repertoires in COVID-19 (TCRdb year 2020). Background on the whole study: Samples from collaborators originated in the United States, Italy and Spain and spanned both the acute and convalescent phases of COVID-19. The repertoires were made available in a free public database intended to serve as a resource for research on the immune response to SARS-CoV-2. Samples were obtained from the ongoing ImmuneRACE study (first 160 participants) and from 1,254 subjects provided by 6 global collaborators. The prospective study material was composed of cDNA or gDNA derived from T cells, B-cell-depleted T cells, or PBMCs. Deeply sampled blood TCRbeta repertoires from subjects exposed to, actively infected with, or recovered from COVID-19 were included in the dataset. A de-identified subject ID, COVID-19 status, age in years and sex were almost always included in the sample metadata. Where available, HLA class I and class II types were obtained from metadata supplied by the sample provider rather than from assay-based typing.

Whole blood was collected in K2EDTA tubes by collaborating institutions according to the institutions' own protocols. For TCRbeta analysis, collaborator samples were shipped as frozen whole blood, as isolated PBMCs, or as DNA extracted from either sample type. TCRbeta CDR3 regions were amplified from genomic DNA by means of the immunoSEQ Assay, a bias-controlled multiplex PCR. Regarding the original processing steps: The number of nucleated cells in each sample was estimated from the amplification of reference gene primers within the assay. To quantify the absolute abundance of each unique TCRbeta CDR3 rearrangement, sequence reads were collapsed and filtered. For each sample, productive Simpson clonality was calculated by taking the square root of Simpson's diversity index across productive rearrangements. TCRdb re-hosts the immuneACCESS table, in-frame sequences only. Its copies lack some clones; in the studies checked, an unresolved V gene accounts for under half of them, and the cause for the rest is not known. The DNA was the basis for D and trimming; V, J and clone size are from that table. The sample table lists some 250,000 clones, over 70% of them with a count of one. Around 7.9% of the sample is in the top ten clones.

Regarding this clone: It lacks a known antigen. Base qualities were left out, and no much larger clone turns up one base away.

Results and caveats for the whole study, not just this receptor: The quantity of clinical and demographic metadata differed by source and by participant and was supplied without curation.

CDR1 and CDR2, looked up from the germline V gene (reference sequence), are LNHDA and SQIVND. The trim is 7 bases for V and 0 bases for J, with a gap of 13 bases between the germline ends. There are 16 amino acids in the CDR3, from cysteine to phenylalanine inclusive. Left in the record is the CDR3 DNA by itself, 48 bases read in frame from the first base. The specimen was peripheral blood. The TCR was taken from a man between 35 and 55 years old with active or convalescent COVID-19. The chain was built from TRBV19 and TRBJ1-6; matching of 5 bases hints at TRBD1 as the D gene. The CDR3 is CASNSGISSYNSPLHF. In nucleotide form, the sequence is TGTGCCAGTAACTCAGGGATCAGCTCCTATAATTCACCCCTCCACTTT.